Reported below is one TCR beta chain. Its specificity is unknown. This sample is drawn from a study of cytomegalovirus exposure and HLA in healthy donors. Study findings and constraints: CMV serostatus was the sole immune exposure data available. The authors later found HLA-associated TCR beta chains more clonally expanded than equally common others. Productive status was seen about 90% or about 30% of the time for most TCR beta V segments in an earlier analysis.

Donors sampled were nominally healthy, though unrecorded immune exposures were likely. In germline, CDR1 is SGHRS, CDR2 YFSETQ. The CDR3 is made up of 14 amino acids. The trim removed 5 bases at V and 7 bases at J, leaving 10 bases unmatched. This PCR relied on a set of 60 Vbeta primers and 13 Jbeta primers. Profiling relied on immunoSEQ multiplex PCR, and the TCRdb table lists in-frame clones only, not all of them. The repertoire consists of fewer than 180,000 clones, with 60% to 85% occurring once and the leading ten covering approximately 6%. The chain has TRBV5-1 and TRBJ2-7; 9 bases match TRBD1. The sequence was collected from a man in his fifties or sixties in good health and CMV-seropositive. The material sequenced was PBMCs. The CDR3 loop reads CASSQGTGWMEQYF. The CDR3 nucleotides read TGCGCCAGCAGTCAAGGGACAGGGTGGATGGAGCAGTACTTC.